This TCR beta chain was sequenced during a study of T-cell reconstitution after alpha-beta-depleted transplantation in children. In regard to this clonotype: What it recognizes is unknown.

Germline V gene data show CDR1 as SNHLY and CDR2 as FYNNEI. Deletions cut 8 bases from V and 1 base from J, with 14 bases between. CDR3 length: 15 amino acids. Overall study findings and caveats: T cells produced anew were the main source of T-cell counts and diversity one year after transplant. From surviving recipient T cells and thymic progenitors came the high day-60 TCRbeta diversity observed in some patients. Reported findings indicate that, about two months after transplant, alpha-beta T cells came from several hundred expanded clones, which were derived from non-depleted graft cells.

Preparation of the TCRbeta library used unique molecular identifiers. Using its own MiXCR run on the PCR reads, TCRdb lists one record per CDR3 protein. The sample lists some 6,000 distinct CDR3 sequences, under 15% occurring once. The specimen was PBMCs, collected before TCRalphabeta/CD19-depleted stem cell transplant. This receptor was taken from a boy aged 10-17 years with acute lymphoblastic leukemia, due to receive a stem cell transplant. The chain links TRBV2 to TRBJ2-2; D not resolved. The CDR3 DNA reads TGTGCCAGCGTAGGAGCCGCCAGGAACACCGGGGAGCTGTTTTTT. It is translated as CASVGAARNTGELFF.